Following are 23 T cell receptor beta chains from one sample sequenced in a study of T cells in Graves' hyperthyroidism and ophthalmopathy. What was amplified from RNA transcripts were TCR beta CDR3 regions. When the TCR CDR3 underwent first-round RT-PCR, the HTBI primer set was used. One entry per CDR3 protein results from TCRdb running MiXCR on the multiplex PCR reads. The sample holds roughly 840,000 distinct CDR3 sequences, around 39% seen once. The sequencing input was blood. Every receptor here comes from a man younger than 35 with Graves' hyperthyroidism.

This clonotype was counted only a few times. The chain recombines TRBV11-3 with TRBJ1-1; the D is unclear. V was clipped by 0 bases and J by 1 base, with 9 bases between them. This CDR3 is built from 15 residues. Germline CDR1 is SGHNT and CDR2 is YENEEA. The CDR3 protein is CASSLDQGGNTEAFF. In DNA, the CDR3 is TGTGCCAGCAGCTTAGATCAAGGCGGGAACACTGAAGCTTTCTTT. The full variable domain, completed using reference TRBV11-3 and TRBJ1-1, is EAGVVQSPRYKIIEKKQPVAFWCNPISGHNTLYWYLQNLGQGPELLIRYENEEAVDDSQLPKDRFSAERLKGVDSTLKIQPAELGDSAVYLCASSLDQGGNTEAFFGQGTRLTVV.

The chain links TRBV12-3 or TRBV12-4 to TRBJ1-3; D is unclear. V shed 2 bases and J shed 3 bases, with 5 bases lying between them. The CDR3 totals 13 residues. Here the CDR3 reads CASSLTRGNTIYF. Written as DNA, the CDR3 is TGTGCCAGCAGTTTAACTCGTGGAAACACCATATATTTT.

The J gene is TRBJ1-1, the V gene TRBV20-1; D might be TRBD1 (6 bases). The CDR3 totals 14 residues. Germline V lookup: CDR1 DFQATT, CDR2 SNEGSKA (reference sequence). The ends were cut back, 3 bases at V and 11 bases at J, with 22 bases in the middle. The CDR3 DNA sequence: TGCAGTGCTAGTCTTAGTCTGGGGGGCCTCGGGGCTTTCTTT. It yields the protein CSASLSLGGLGAFF.

This clonotype was counted only a few times. The chain carries TRBV4-1 and TRBJ2-7; 7 bases line up with TRBD1. The V gene end was trimmed by 11 bases and the J gene end by 3 bases; junction bases not matched to a gene: 7. The CDR3 consists of 12 residues. The germline CDR1 and CDR2 sequences are MGHRA and YSYEKL. DNA of the CDR3: TGCGCCTCCAGAGGGGGCGGCTACGAGCAGTACTTC. Translation gives CASRGGGYEQYF.

This clonotype came up many times. CDR3 coding DNA: TGCGCCAGCAGCAGTACACAGGGACTGAACACTGAAGCTTTCTTT. The encoded protein is CASSSTQGLNTEAFF. The chain carries TRBV5-1 and TRBJ1-1; the D gene is possibly TRBD1 (6 bases). Trimming removed 4 bases from V and 0 bases from J, with 13 bases in between. Per the germline V gene, CDR1 is SGHRS and CDR2 is YFSETQ. This CDR3 comprises 15 residues.

Only a few counts were recorded for this clonotype. The rearrangement joins TRBV19 to TRBJ1-1; the D is unclear. The length of the CDR3 is 15 residues. In germline, CDR1 is LNHDA, CDR2 SQIVND (reference sequence). Between the trimmed V and J ends, which lost 4 bases and 5 bases, there was a span of 17 bases. CDR3 sequence (DNA): TGTGCCAGTAGTAAGGTCGGCGACGTTTCTACTGAAGCTTTCTTT. Translated, it gives CASSKVGDVSTEAFF.

With respect to this clonotype: The CDR3 does not close with the conserved phenylalanine or tryptophan, likely indicating a read error. The limits of the CDR3 on the DNA are not certain, so only TCRdb's listed CDR3 is given. V is TRBV7-3 and J is TRBJ2-7; the listed D gene, TRBD1, was not tested against the DNA. Looked up from germline, CDR1 is SGHTA and CDR2 is FQGTGA. The CDR3 has 11 residues if both end residues are counted. CDR3 residues: CASDLPGQGAL.

The chain carries TRBV7-9 and TRBJ1-1; D is possibly TRBD1 (6 bases). Germline CDR1 reads SEHNR; CDR2 reads FQNEAQ (reference sequence). The CDR3 has 16 amino acids. Between the trimmed V and J ends, which lost 5 bases and 1 base, there was a span of 17 bases. CDR3 coding DNA: TGTGCCAGCAGCCTATGGGGGGGGGGGCCGAACACTGAAGCTTTCTTT. This encodes CASSLWGGGPNTEAFF.

This clonotype was seen many times. Its ends do not fully match the called genes, so a read error is possible. This rearrangement joins TRBV10-3 to TRBJ1-1; maybe TRBD1 (5 bases). The CDR3 extends over 13 amino acids. Germline V lookup: CDR1 ENHRY, CDR2 SYGVKD. The DNA of the CDR3 is TGTGCCAGCAGTTACGTGGGGGGCACTGAAGCTTTCTTT. Amino acids: CASSYVGGTEAFF.

This clonotype was observed at least ten times. This rearrangement joins TRBV12-3 or TRBV12-4 to TRBJ1-2, with TRBD1 identical over 8 bases. Germline trimming cut 5 bases from V and 4 bases from J; bases unmatched to any gene: 9. The CDR3 runs to 15 residues. The CDR3 sequence is CASSSLGQAFYGYTF. Here the CDR3 DNA reads TGTGCCAGCAGTAGCCTGGGACAGGCATTCTATGGCTACACCTTC.

In the case of this clonotype: This sequence may be a read error, since a much larger clone differs from it by one base. This chain links TRBV19 with TRBJ1-2; perhaps TRBD1 as D (5 bases). The germline gives CDR1 LNHDA, CDR2 SQIVND (reference sequence). This CDR3 is 14 amino acids long. With 5 bases removed from V and 7 bases from J, the gap between germline ends came to 17 bases. The CDR3 coding sequence is TGTGCCAGTAGTCAGGACAAAGAGGGCTGTGGCTACACCTTC. Amino acids: CASSQDKEGCGYTF.

The chain employs TRBV29-1 and TRBJ2-7; 11 bases match TRBD1. Germline CDR1 reads SQVTM; CDR2 reads ANQGSEA. The CDR3 contains 12 residues. V dropped 7 bases and J dropped 6; count of bases not matched to a gene: 5. CDR3 loop: CSGSGTGGEQYF. Written as DNA, the CDR3 is TGCAGCGGCTCCGGGACAGGGGGCGAGCAGTACTTC.

The table lists this clonotype with many counts. This sequence joins TRBV10-1 and TRBJ1-4; D call uncertain. CDR1 is WNHNN and CDR2 is SYGVQD in the germline V gene (reference sequence). The V and J ends lost 6 bases and 7 bases respectively, with 15 bases between them. This CDR3 has 14 residues. This chain's CDR3 is CASRPVDAVEKLFF. The CDR3 nucleotides read TGCGCCAGCAGGCCCGTCGATGCGGTTGAAAAACTGTTTTTT.

This clonotype was detected many times. The chain joins TRBV2 to TRBJ1-1; D is unclear. CDR1 SNHLY and CDR2 FYNNEI come from the germline V gene. This CDR3 comprises 15 residues. V shed 5 bases and J shed 0 bases, with 13 bases lying between them. DNA of the CDR3: TGTGCCAGCAGTCCTGGGAGGCGAATGAACACTGAAGCTTTCTTT. It translates to CASSPGRRMNTEAFF.

V is TRBV12-3 or TRBV12-4 and J is TRBJ1-2; D possibly corresponds to TRBD1 (5 bases). The germline V and J ends were trimmed by 6 bases and 4 bases, with 15 bases remaining between them. CDR3 length: 14 residues. The CDR3 nucleotides read TGTGCCAGCAGCCGACAGATTCCCCTCTATGGCTACACCTTC. It yields the protein CASSRQIPLYGYTF.

The gene calls are TRBV5-1 and TRBJ1-5, with TRBD1 identical over 7 bases. CDR3 length equals 14 residues. With 2 bases clipped from V and 9 bases from J, the junction kept 8 bases outside the gene matches. Germline V gives CDR1 SGHRS, CDR2 YFSETQ. In nucleotides, the CDR3 is TGCGCCAGCAGCTTTGGGGACAGTAGCGGGCCCCAGCATTTT. This gives the protein CASSFGDSSGPQHF.

This clonotype was seen at least ten times. The chain has TRBV2 and TRBJ1-5; D gene uncertain. CDR1 is SNHLY, CDR2 FYNNEI, per germline. The CDR3 length is 13 residues. Trimming removed 6 bases at V and 8 bases at J, with 14 bases between. This CDR3 reads CASRSAGAKPQHF. CDR3 coding DNA: TGTGCCAGCAGAAGTGCAGGTGCAAAGCCCCAGCATTTT.

This rearrangement joins TRBV10-3 to TRBJ1-5; TRBD1 matches at 8 bases. From germline, CDR1 is ENHRY and CDR2 SYGVKD. The CDR3 covers 13 residues. J lost 5 bases, V lost 5 bases, and 2 bases had no gene match. The CDR3 protein is CAISPGQDQPQHF. CDR3 bases: TGTGCCATCAGTCCGGGACAGGATCAGCCCCAGCATTTT.

The chain joins TRBV20-1 to TRBJ2-7; D perhaps matches TRBD2 (5 bases). V lost 5 bases and J 6 bases, leaving 17 bases between the germline ends. Germline V gene lookup returns CDR1 DFQATT and CDR2 SNEGSKA (reference sequence). The CDR3 consists of 13 residues. CDR3 loop: CSALRRANSEQYF. CDR3 sequence (DNA): TGCAGTGCTTTGAGGCGGGCTAACTCCGAGCAGTACTTC.

In this sample, this clonotype turned up many times. The genes are TRBV29-1 and TRBJ2-5, with D perhaps TRBD2 (6 bases). The length of the CDR3 is 13 residues. Germline V gene data show CDR1 as SQVTM and CDR2 as ANQGSEA. V lost 8 bases to trimming and J lost 1 base, with 14 bases between them. This CDR3 is CSSGPGVQETQYF. CDR3 DNA: TGCAGCTCCGGCCCGGGGGTCCAAGAGACCCAGTACTTC.

A remark on this clonotype: A single base separates this from a much larger clone, so it may be a read error. The CDR3 end shows no conserved phenylalanine or tryptophan, and so a read error is likely. The V and J genes are TRBV2 and TRBJ1-5, with a tentative D call TRBD1 (5 bases). In germline, CDR1 is SNHLY, CDR2 FYNNEI. There are 15 residues in the CDR3. CDR3 sequence (DNA): TGTGCCAGCAGTGAATCGAGAGGGGAGAATCCGCCCCAGCATCTT. Translation: CASSESRGENPPQHL.

In this sample, this clonotype turned up a few times. The V call is TRBV2, the J call TRBJ1-4; unclear D gene. The CDR3 is 12 residues long. CDR1 is SNHLY, CDR2 FYNNEI, per germline. V was shortened by 3 bases and J by 8 bases, with 7 bases between the two germline ends. The CDR3 loop is CASSDGGEKLFF. The CDR3 nucleotides read TGTGCCAGCAGTGATGGAGGGGAAAAACTGTTTTTT. The variable domain in full, completed from reference TRBV2 and TRBJ1-4, reads EPEVTQTPSHQVTQMGQEVILRCVPISNHLYFYWYRQILGQKVEFLVSFYNNEISEKSEIFDDQFSVERPDGSNFTLKIRSTKLEDSAMYFCASSDGGEKLFFGSGTQLSVL.

This chain connects TRBV30 to TRBJ2-7; unclear D gene. The germline V and J ends were trimmed by 1 base and 1 base, with 5 bases remaining between them. The CDR3 totals 12 residues. In germline, CDR1 is GTSNPN, CDR2 SVGIG (reference sequence). The CDR3 DNA reads as TGTGCCTGGAGTGGGCAATCCTACGAGCAGTACTTC. It codes for CAWSGQSYEQYF.